This is a list of T cell receptor beta chains from one sample in a study of blood T cells in healthy people across ages. TCRdb re-derived calls from the 5' RACE reads in MiXCR, one entry per CDR3 protein. The sample lists around 1.5 million distinct CDR3 sequences, around 59% occurring once. The sequenced sample consisted of blood. The receptors originated from a man between 18 and 35 years old in good health. Each CDR3 is given with its conserved first and last residue. Fields, in order: CDR3 length, clone size, V gene, D gene, J gene, CDR3 protein, CDR3 DNA. D genes are given only for firm matches. The size entry is marked missing in some rows and otherwise reads once, few, many or a size class.

cdr3_length: 16
clone_size: NA
v_call: TRBV6-2/TRBV6-3
d_call: TRBD2
j_call: TRBJ2-6
cdr3_aa: CASNPLLAAGANVLTF
cdr3_nt: TGTGCCAGCAACCCTTTACTAGCGGCAGGGGCCAACGTCCTGACTTTC

cdr3_length: 12
clone_size: NA
v_call: TRBV20-1
d_call: NA
j_call: TRBJ1-2
cdr3_aa: CSASQDSYGYTF
cdr3_nt: TGCAGTGCTAGCCAAGACAGCTATGGCTACACCTTC

cdr3_length: 15
clone_size: NA
v_call: TRBV3-1
d_call: NA
j_call: TRBJ2-2
cdr3_aa: CASSQVNRAPGELFF
cdr3_nt: TGTGCCAGCAGCCAAGTTAACAGGGCTCCCGGGGAGCTGTTTTTT

cdr3_length: 14
clone_size: NA
v_call: TRBV20-1
d_call: NA
j_call: TRBJ2-7
cdr3_aa: CSATTQDSSYEQYF
cdr3_nt: TGCAGTGCAACCACCCAGGACAGCTCCTACGAGCAGTACTTC

cdr3_length: 16
clone_size: few
v_call: TRBV19
d_call: TRBD1
j_call: TRBJ2-5
cdr3_aa: CASSKAQPTGEETQYF
cdr3_nt: TGTGCCAGTAGTAAGGCTCAACCAACAGGGGAAGAGACCCAGTACTTC

cdr3_length: 14
clone_size: NA
v_call: TRBV7-9
d_call: NA
j_call: TRBJ2-4
cdr3_aa: CASSVESSSNIQYF
cdr3_nt: TGTGCCAGCAGCGTGGAATCCTCGTCTAACATTCAGTACTTC

cdr3_length: 15
clone_size: NA
v_call: TRBV9
d_call: TRBD2
j_call: TRBJ2-1
cdr3_aa: CASSETSAVRNEQFF
cdr3_nt: TGTGCCAGCAGCGAGACTAGCGCGGTTCGGAATGAGCAGTTCTTC

cdr3_length: 15
clone_size: few
v_call: TRBV20-1
d_call: TRBD2
j_call: TRBJ2-4
cdr3_aa: CSASGGESDLDIQYF
cdr3_nt: TGCAGTGCTAGTGGGGGGGAGAGTGATTTGGACATTCAGTACTTC

cdr3_length: 17
clone_size: NA
v_call: TRBV4-2
d_call: NA
j_call: TRBJ2-3
cdr3_aa: CASSQDGGLGGTDTQYF
cdr3_nt: TGTGCCAGCAGCCAAGATGGGGGGCTAGGTGGCACAGATACGCAGTATTTT

cdr3_length: 14
clone_size: NA
v_call: TRBV4-1
d_call: NA
j_call: TRBJ1-1
cdr3_aa: CASSHYDMGAEAFF
cdr3_nt: TGCGCCAGCAGCCATTATGATATGGGGGCTGAAGCTTTCTTT

cdr3_length: 15
clone_size: NA
v_call: TRBV14
d_call: NA
j_call: TRBJ2-1
cdr3_aa: CASSQRQTPYNEQFF
cdr3_nt: TGTGCCAGCAGCCAACGACAGACGCCATACAATGAGCAGTTCTTC

cdr3_length: 14
clone_size: NA
v_call: TRBV20-1
d_call: TRBD1
j_call: TRBJ2-7
cdr3_aa: CSASGDRGSYEQYF
cdr3_nt: TGCAGTGCTAGCGGGGACAGGGGTAGCTACGAGCAGTACTTC

cdr3_length: 15
clone_size: NA
v_call: TRBV27
d_call: TRBD1
j_call: TRBJ2-7
cdr3_aa: CASSSTGGRGYEQYF
cdr3_nt: TGTGCCAGCAGTTCGACAGGGGGCCGAGGGTACGAGCAGTACTTC

cdr3_length: 11
clone_size: NA
v_call: TRBV2
d_call: NA
j_call: TRBJ2-1
cdr3_aa: CAQQVIGEQFF
cdr3_nt: TGTGCCCAGCAAGTTATCGGCGAGCAGTTCTTC

cdr3_length: 14
clone_size: NA
v_call: TRBV7-9
d_call: TRBD1
j_call: TRBJ1-2
cdr3_aa: CASSITGGVNGYTF
cdr3_nt: TGTGCCAGCAGCATAACAGGGGGCGTCAATGGCTACACCTTC

cdr3_length: 16
clone_size: once
v_call: TRBV5-1
d_call: NA
j_call: TRBJ2-2
cdr3_aa: CASSGRVDPNTGELFF
cdr3_nt: TGCGCCAGCAGCGGAAGGGTCGACCCCAACACCGGGGAGCTGTTTTTT

cdr3_length: 15
clone_size: NA
v_call: TRBV7-8
d_call: NA
j_call: TRBJ2-7
cdr3_aa: CASSLVMGGGSEQYF
cdr3_nt: TGTGCCAGCAGCTTAGTTATGGGGGGTGGTAGCGAGCAGTACTTC

cdr3_length: 16
clone_size: NA
v_call: TRBV24-1
d_call: TRBD1
j_call: TRBJ2-3
cdr3_aa: CATSDGTGALTDTQYF
cdr3_nt: TGTGCCACCAGTGACGGGACAGGGGCCCTCACAGATACGCAGTATTTT

cdr3_length: 13
clone_size: few
v_call: TRBV2
d_call: NA
j_call: TRBJ1-2
cdr3_aa: CASSVNRDNGYTF
cdr3_nt: TGTGCCAGCAGTGTTAACAGGGACAATGGCTACACCTTC

cdr3_length: 14
clone_size: NA
v_call: TRBV10-3
d_call: NA
j_call: TRBJ2-3
cdr3_aa: CAINEASSTDTQYF
cdr3_nt: TGTGCCATCAATGAGGCCAGTAGCACAGATACGCAGTATTTT

cdr3_length: 14
clone_size: NA
v_call: TRBV11-2
d_call: TRBD1
j_call: TRBJ2-3
cdr3_aa: CASRGQALTDTQYF
cdr3_nt: TGTGCCAGCAGGGGACAGGCACTCACAGATACGCAGTATTTT

cdr3_length: 15
clone_size: NA
v_call: TRBV29-1
d_call: TRBD2
j_call: TRBJ2-4
cdr3_aa: CSVDGSGGPRAIQYF
cdr3_nt: TGCAGCGTTGATGGTAGCGGGGGGCCCCGGGCCATTCAGTACTTC

cdr3_length: 17
clone_size: few
v_call: TRBV7-9
d_call: TRBD1
j_call: TRBJ1-6
cdr3_aa: CASSFADWTGSRSPLHF
cdr3_nt: TGTGCCAGCAGTTTCGCTGACTGGACAGGGAGTCGTTCACCCCTCCACTTT

cdr3_length: 14
clone_size: NA
v_call: TRBV29-1
d_call: TRBD2
j_call: TRBJ2-2
cdr3_aa: CSVEALAGPGELFF
cdr3_nt: TGCAGCGTTGAAGCTCTAGCGGGGCCCGGGGAGCTGTTTTTT

cdr3_length: 14
clone_size: few
v_call: TRBV29-1
d_call: TRBD1
j_call: TRBJ1-4
cdr3_aa: CSVYSQGANEKLFF
cdr3_nt: TGCAGCGTTTACTCACAGGGGGCCAATGAAAAACTGTTTTTT

cdr3_length: 16
clone_size: NA
v_call: TRBV2
d_call: TRBD2
j_call: TRBJ2-1
cdr3_aa: CASSEEALAGTNEQFF
cdr3_nt: TGTGCCAGCAGTGAAGAAGCACTAGCGGGCACTAATGAGCAGTTCTTC

cdr3_length: 14
clone_size: NA
v_call: TRBV10-3
d_call: NA
j_call: TRBJ1-4
cdr3_aa: CAISPDGNNEKLFF
cdr3_nt: TGTGCCATCAGCCCGGACGGGAATAATGAAAAACTGTTTTTT

cdr3_length: 12
clone_size: once
v_call: TRBV20-1
d_call: TRBD1
j_call: TRBJ1-1
cdr3_aa: CSGNRGPTEAFF
cdr3_nt: TGCAGTGGGAACAGGGGGCCCACTGAAGCTTTCTTT

cdr3_length: 15
clone_size: NA
v_call: TRBV9
d_call: TRBD2
j_call: TRBJ2-3
cdr3_aa: CASSVVAGRGDTQYF
cdr3_nt: TGTGCCAGCAGCGTAGTAGCGGGGCGCGGAGATACGCAGTATTTT

cdr3_length: 14
clone_size: few
v_call: TRBV5-1
d_call: NA
j_call: TRBJ2-7
cdr3_aa: CASSAPGHSYEQYF
cdr3_nt: TGCGCCAGCAGCGCCCCGGGACATTCTTACGAGCAGTACTTC

cdr3_length: 17
clone_size: NA
v_call: TRBV11-2
d_call: NA
j_call: TRBJ2-7
cdr3_aa: CASSLDLRTPVVYEQYF
cdr3_nt: TGTGCCAGCAGCTTAGATCTTAGGACACCAGTCGTCTACGAGCAGTACTTC

cdr3_length: 18
clone_size: NA
v_call: TRBV4-3
d_call: TRBD1
j_call: TRBJ2-6
cdr3_aa: CASSHRGQGLSGANVLTF
cdr3_nt: TGCGCCAGCAGCCATCGAGGACAGGGGCTCTCTGGGGCCAACGTCCTGACTTTC

cdr3_length: 11
clone_size: NA
v_call: TRBV10-3
d_call: TRBD2
j_call: TRBJ2-1
cdr3_aa: CAIGLVNEQFF
cdr3_nt: TGTGCCATTGGACTAGTCAATGAGCAGTTCTTC

cdr3_length: 14
clone_size: NA
v_call: TRBV4-3
d_call: NA
j_call: TRBJ1-2
cdr3_aa: CASSQEGGQSGYTF
cdr3_nt: TGCGCCAGCAGCCAAGAAGGAGGACAATCGGGCTACACCTTC

cdr3_length: 15
clone_size: NA
v_call: TRBV7-2
d_call: NA
j_call: TRBJ2-3
cdr3_aa: CASSLSPSSTDTQYF
cdr3_nt: TGTGCCAGCAGCTTAAGCCCATCTAGCACAGATACGCAGTATTTT

cdr3_length: 17
clone_size: NA
v_call: TRBV5-6
d_call: NA
j_call: TRBJ2-7
cdr3_aa: CASSLANSYSGGYEQYF
cdr3_nt: TGTGCCAGCAGCTTGGCCAATTCGTACTCCGGCGGCTACGAGCAGTACTTC

cdr3_length: 16
clone_size: few
v_call: TRBV6-6
d_call: NA
j_call: TRBJ2-7
cdr3_aa: CASSYVDRVKSYEQYF
cdr3_nt: TGTGCCAGCAGTTATGTGGATAGGGTAAAGTCCTACGAGCAGTACTTC

cdr3_length: 14
clone_size: few
v_call: TRBV10-3
d_call: NA
j_call: TRBJ2-5
cdr3_aa: CAISGGEIQETQYF
cdr3_nt: TGTGCCATCAGTGGCGGGGAGATCCAAGAGACCCAGTACTTC

cdr3_length: 16
clone_size: NA
v_call: TRBV7-9
d_call: NA
j_call: TRBJ2-7
cdr3_aa: CASSPHYRVRVYEQYF
cdr3_nt: TGTGCCAGCAGCCCCCACTACAGGGTGCGTGTCTACGAGCAGTACTTC

cdr3_length: 10
clone_size: NA
v_call: TRBV6-1
d_call: NA
j_call: TRBJ2-4
cdr3_aa: CASTKNIQYF
cdr3_nt: TGTGCCAGTACAAAAAACATTCAGTACTTC